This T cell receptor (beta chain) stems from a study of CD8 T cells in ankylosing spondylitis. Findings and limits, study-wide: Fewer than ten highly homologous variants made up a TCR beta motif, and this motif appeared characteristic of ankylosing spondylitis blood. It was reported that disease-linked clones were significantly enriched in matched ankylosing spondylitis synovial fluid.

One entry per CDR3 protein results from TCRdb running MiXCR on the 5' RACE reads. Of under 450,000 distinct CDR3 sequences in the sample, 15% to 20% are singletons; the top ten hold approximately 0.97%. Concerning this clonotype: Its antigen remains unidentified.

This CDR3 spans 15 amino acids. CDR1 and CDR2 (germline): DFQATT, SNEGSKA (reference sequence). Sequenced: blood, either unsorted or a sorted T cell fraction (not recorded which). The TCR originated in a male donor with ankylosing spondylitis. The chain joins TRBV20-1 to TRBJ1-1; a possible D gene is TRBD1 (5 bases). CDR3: CRAEGQTNLNTEAFF. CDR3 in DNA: TGCAGGGCAGAAGGACAAACGAATTTGAACACTGAAGCTTTCTTT.